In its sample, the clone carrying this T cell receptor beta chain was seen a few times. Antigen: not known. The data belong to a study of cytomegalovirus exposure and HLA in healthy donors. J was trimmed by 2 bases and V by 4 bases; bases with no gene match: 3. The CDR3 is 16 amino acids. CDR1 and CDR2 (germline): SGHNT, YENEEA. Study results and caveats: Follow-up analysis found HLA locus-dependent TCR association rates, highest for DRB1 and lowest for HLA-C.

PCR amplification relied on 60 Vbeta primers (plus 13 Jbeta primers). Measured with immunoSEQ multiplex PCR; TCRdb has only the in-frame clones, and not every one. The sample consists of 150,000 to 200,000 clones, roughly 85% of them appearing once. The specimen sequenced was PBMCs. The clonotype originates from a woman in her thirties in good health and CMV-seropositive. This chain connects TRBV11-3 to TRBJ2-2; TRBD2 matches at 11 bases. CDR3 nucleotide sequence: TGTGCCAGCAGCTCCCTAGCGGGAGGTAACACCGGGGAGCTGTTTTTT. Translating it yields CASSSLAGGNTGELFF.